Reported below is one TCR beta chain. This sample is drawn from a study of CD8 T cells in Susac syndrome. An amount of RNA that ranged from roughly 0.45 to 1 ug was reverse transcribed with random hexamers. TCRdb ran MiXCR on the immunoSEQ multiplex PCR reads and lists one entry per CDR3 protein. The sample carries about 250,000 distinct CDR3 sequences, around 95% recorded once. The multiple sclerosis controls comprised treatment-naive patients whose relapsing-remitting disease was stable or active. The CDR3 is 17 amino acids. V was trimmed by 0 bases and J by 2 bases, leaving 14 bases between them. Germline loops: CDR1 MNHEY, CDR2 SVGEGT.

The origin of this receptor is a human donor with multiple sclerosis. The chain recombines TRBV6-2 or TRBV6-3 with TRBJ1-5; D might be TRBD1 (5 bases). Sequenced: CD4+ T cells from PBMCs. The CDR3 sequence: CASSYSNRDFGNQPQHF. The CDR3 DNA reads TGTGCCAGCAGTTACTCCAACCGGGACTTCGGCAATCAGCCCCAGCATTTT.